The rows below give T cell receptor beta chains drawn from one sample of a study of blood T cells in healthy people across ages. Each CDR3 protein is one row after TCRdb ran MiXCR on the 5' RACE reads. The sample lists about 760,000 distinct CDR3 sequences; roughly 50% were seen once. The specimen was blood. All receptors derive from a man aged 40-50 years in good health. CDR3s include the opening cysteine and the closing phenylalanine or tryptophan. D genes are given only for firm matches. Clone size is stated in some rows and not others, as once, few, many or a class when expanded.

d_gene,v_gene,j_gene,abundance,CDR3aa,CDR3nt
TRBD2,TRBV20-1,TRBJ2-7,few,CSASESGRITYEQYF,TGCAGTGCTAGTGAGAGCGGGAGGATAACCTACGAGCAGTACTTC
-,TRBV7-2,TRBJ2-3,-,CASSPEGSWPTDTQYF,TGTGCCAGCAGCCCTGAGGGGTCATGGCCCACAGATACGCAGTATTTT
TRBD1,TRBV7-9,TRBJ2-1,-,CASSQTGVNEQFF,TGTGCCAGCAGCCAGACAGGGGTCAATGAGCAGTTCTTC
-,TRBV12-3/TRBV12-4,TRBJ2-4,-,CASRQVGNIQYF,TGTGCCAGCAGACAGGTTGGAAACATTCAGTACTTC
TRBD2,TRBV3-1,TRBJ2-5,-,CASSLQAGSQETQYF,TGTGCCAGCAGCCTACAAGCGGGGTCCCAAGAGACCCAGTACTTC
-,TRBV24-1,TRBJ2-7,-,CATSERRGLSYNEQYF,TGTGCCACCAGTGAGAGACGGGGACTTTCCTACAATGAGCAGTACTTC
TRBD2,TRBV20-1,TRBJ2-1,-,CSAAGTSGAPQPNEQFF,TGCAGTGCGGCCGGGACTAGCGGGGCCCCGCAACCCAATGAGCAGTTCTTC
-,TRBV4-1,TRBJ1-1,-,CASSQVLPGQMNTEAFF,TGCGCCAGCAGCCAAGTTCTTCCCGGACAGATGAACACTGAAGCTTTCTTT
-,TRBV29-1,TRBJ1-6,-,CSVASRGGSPLHF,TGCAGCGTTGCGAGCAGGGGAGGATCACCCCTCCACTTT
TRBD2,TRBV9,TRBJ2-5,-,CASSVSSGLAGGTETQYF,TGTGCCAGCAGCGTGTCATCAGGACTAGCGGGAGGAACGGAGACCCAGTACTTC
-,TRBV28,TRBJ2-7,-,CASSVNYSYEQYF,TGTGCCAGCAGTGTTAACTACTCCTACGAGCAGTACTTC